The 22 T cell receptor beta chains below all came from one sample that was sequenced in a study of T cell repertoires in cytomegalovirus infection. In TCRdb, the reads were re-called with MiXCR into one record per CDR3 protein. In the table there are approximately 200,000 distinct CDR3 sequences, 28% of which are singletons. Material for sequencing was PBMCs. Receptor source: a human donor in good health (CMV status not recorded). Some clones in this sample may be carry-over from other donors' samples.

The V gene is TRBV2, the J gene TRBJ1-3; D might be TRBD1 (5 bases). Per germline, CDR1 SNHLY and CDR2 FYNNEI. This CDR3 has 17 residues. V lost 1 base, J lost 0 bases, and 13 bases lay in between. The CDR3 is CASSEVAGSNSGNTIYF. The CDR3 DNA reads TGTGCCAGCAGTGAAGTTGCAGGGAGCAACTCTGGAAACACCATATATTTT.

This clonotype showed up just a few times. V gene TRBV29-1 combines with J gene TRBJ1-4, with a weak D call TRBD1 (6 bases). CDR1 and CDR2 from the germline V gene are SQVTM and ANQGSEA. V lost 5 bases to trimming and J lost 5 bases, with 15 bases between them. The CDR3 extends over 14 amino acids. CDR3 residues: CSVSRGGANEKLFF. Written as DNA, the CDR3 is TGCAGCGTTTCCCGGGGGGGGGCGAATGAAAAACTGTTTTTT. Supplemented by reference TRBV29-1 and TRBJ1-4, the full variable domain reads SAVISQKPSRDICQRGTSLTIQCQVDSQVTMMFWYRQQPGQSLTLIATANQGSEATYESGFVIDKFPISRPNLTFSTLTVSNMSPEDSSIYLCSVSRGGANEKLFFGSGTQLSVL.

Worth noting for this clonotype: A much larger clone differs from this one at a single base, so this may be a read error. The chain is built from TRBV7-2 and TRBJ2-7; D unresolved. The CDR3 totals 17 residues. Trimming removed 2 bases at V and 3 bases at J, with 20 bases between. Per the germline V gene, CDR1 is SGHTA and CDR2 is FQGNSA. This CDR3 reads CASSLNPSRPLRYEQYF. The CDR3 DNA reads TGTGCCAGCAGCTTAAATCCGTCGAGACCCCTACGCTACGAGCAGTACTTC.

This chain connects TRBV27 to TRBJ1-2; no firm D call. Between the trimmed V and J ends, which lost 5 bases and 6 bases, there was a span of 19 bases. Germline loops: CDR1 MNHEY, CDR2 SMNVEV (reference sequence). This CDR3 region has 15 residues. CDR3 sequence reads: CASSPYGEGVNGYTF. CDR3 DNA sequence: TGTGCCAGCAGTCCCTACGGCGAGGGTGTAAATGGCTACACCTTC.

This clonotype was recorded a few times. The CDR3 sequence: CASTPPAAGGEAFF. The CDR3 DNA reads as TGTGCCAGCACCCCCCCGGCGGCGGGGGGAGAAGCTTTCTTT. The rearrangement uses TRBV7-2 and TRBJ1-1; possible D gene TRBD1, 5 bases. The V gene lost 7 bases and the J gene lost 8 bases, with 20 bases spanning the gap. The CDR3 is made up of 14 amino acids. Germline CDR1 and CDR2: SGHTA and FQGNSA. Looking up the rest from reference TRBV7-2 and TRBJ1-1 gives the full variable domain: GAGVSQSPSNKVTEKGKDVELRCDPISGHTALYWYRQSLGQGLEFLIYFQGNSAPDKSGLPSDRFSAERTGGSVSTLTIQRTQQEDSAVYLCASTPPAAGGEAFFGQGTRLTVV.

This sequence joins TRBV29-1 and TRBJ1-2; D not resolved. The CDR3 has 12 amino acids. V was trimmed by 1 base and J by 5 bases, leaving 8 bases between them. The germline V gene encodes CDR1 SQVTM and CDR2 ANQGSEA. CDR3 in amino acids: CSVEGPGYGYTF. In DNA, the CDR3 is TGCAGCGTTGAAGGGCCGGGTTATGGCTACACCTTC.

The V call is TRBV24-1, the J call TRBJ2-1; the D is unclear. The germline gives CDR1 KGHDR, CDR2 SFDVKD. CDR3 length equals 13 residues. V lost 3 bases, J lost 2 bases, and 4 bases lay in between. The CDR3, as DNA: TGTGCCACCAGTGATGCGGCCTACAATGAGCAGTTCTTC. This codes for CATSDAAYNEQFF.

This clonotype was counted many times. The chain has TRBV19 and TRBJ1-1, with TRBD1 matching over 9 bases. The germline gives CDR1 LNHDA, CDR2 SQIVND (reference sequence). V shed 5 bases, J shed 6 bases, and the junction held 4 bases outside the gene matches. This CDR3 region has 13 residues. CDR3 protein: CASSHRDRAEAFF. The CDR3 DNA follows: TGTGCCAGTAGTCACCGGGACAGGGCTGAAGCTTTCTTT.

The rearrangement joins TRBV4-2 to TRBJ2-2; maybe TRBD2 (6 bases). Germline lookup yields CDR1 LGHNA and CDR2 YNFKEQ. The CDR3 spans 16 residues. V dropped 3 bases and J dropped 3 bases, with 14 bases sitting between them. Here the CDR3 DNA reads TGTGCCAGCAGCCAGTCAGGGAGGTTAGACACCGGGGAGCTGTTTTTT. This codes for CASSQSGRLDTGELFF.

The sample holds a few counts of this clonotype. The J gene is TRBJ1-1, the V gene TRBV20-1; D not resolved. V lost 6 bases and J 6 bases, leaving 17 bases between the germline ends. The CDR3 length is 13 residues. Germline V gene lookup returns CDR1 DFQATT and CDR2 SNEGSKA (reference sequence). The DNA for the CDR3 is TGCAGTGCCCCTAAGCAGGATAAGGCTGAAGCTTTCTTT. Amino acid sequence: CSAPKQDKAEAFF.

V is TRBV12-5 and J is TRBJ1-5; 11 bases agree with TRBD1. CDR3 length equals 17 residues. Germline loops: CDR1 LGHNT, CDR2 FRNRAP. V shed 5 bases, J shed 0 bases, and the junction held 6 bases outside the gene matches. The CDR3 DNA follows: TGTGCTAGTGGTCCGGGACAGGGGGTCCATAGCAATCAGCCCCAGCATTTT. Amino acids: CASGPGQGVHSNQPQHF.

This clonotype showed up just a few times. This sequence joins TRBV11-3 and TRBJ2-5; D gene uncertain. The germline gives CDR1 SGHNT, CDR2 YENEEA. The length of the CDR3 is 15 residues. V was clipped by 1 base and J by 1 base, with 10 bases between them. CDR3 sequence: CASSLGTVGQETQYF. The CDR3 coding sequence is TGTGCCAGCAGCTTAGGGACGGTGGGCCAAGAGACCCAGTACTTC.

This clonotype has at least ten counts. The chain couples TRBV7-2 to TRBJ2-2; 11 bases are shared with TRBD1. With 5 bases clipped from V and 5 bases from J, the junction kept 7 bases outside the gene matches. This CDR3 is built from 16 residues. Germline assignment: CDR1 SGHTA and CDR2 FQGNSA. The CDR3, as DNA: TGTGCCAGCAGCGATGGACAGGGGGCTCGGACCGGGGAGCTGTTTTTT. This gives the protein CASSDGQGARTGELFF.

This rearrangement joins TRBV19 to TRBJ2-3; 11 positions match TRBD2. The germline gives CDR1 LNHDA, CDR2 SQIVND (reference sequence). The J segment lost 6 bases and the V segment lost 6 bases, leaving 11 bases of the junction unmatched. CDR3 size: 16 residues. The DNA for the CDR3 is TGTGCCAGTAGCACACTAGCGGGGGTGCTGCTGGATACGCAGTATTTT. It specifies CASSTLAGVLLDTQYF.

This clonotype came up many times. At one end the junction does not follow the germline gene, possibly because of a read error. The chain couples TRBV7-6 to TRBJ2-5; 8 bases map to TRBD2. In germline, CDR1 is SGHVS, CDR2 FNYEAQ. The CDR3 sequence is 15 residues long. The CDR3 reads CASSLGTSGQETQYF. Written as DNA, the CDR3 is TGTGCTAGCAGCTTAGGAACTAGCGGCCAAGAGACCCAGTACTTC.

V is TRBV20-1 and J is TRBJ1-2; TRBD1 agrees at 9 bases. The germline V gene encodes CDR1 DFQATT and CDR2 SNEGSKA (reference sequence). Trimming at V came to 5 bases and at J to 6 bases, leaving 4 bases not matched to a gene. The CDR3 loop spans 12 amino acids. The CDR3 DNA reads as TGCAGTGCTGGACAGGGGATTAATGGCTACACCTTC. Its protein product is CSAGQGINGYTF.

The chain recombines TRBV19 with TRBJ1-2, with 9 bases aligning to TRBD1. The CDR3 totals 14 residues. V lost 5 bases, J lost 7 bases, and 8 bases stayed unmatched. The germline gives CDR1 LNHDA, CDR2 SQIVND (reference sequence). CDR3 residues: CASSPGQGNFGYTF. CDR3 nucleotide sequence: TGTGCCAGTAGTCCCGGACAGGGGAATTTTGGCTACACCTTC.

This clonotype was counted only a few times. It is likely a read error, because the conserved phenylalanine at the end of the CDR3 is missing. J is TRBJ2-1 and V is TRBV28; D tentatively fits TRBD1 or TRBD2 (5 bases each). The CDR3 sequence is 14 residues long. Germline values: CDR1 MDHEN, CDR2 SYDVKM. With 3 bases removed from V and 5 bases from J, the gap between germline ends came to 11 bases. The CDR3 DNA is TGTGCCAGCAGTTTGGTGGGGGTGAACAATGAGCAGTTCCTC. As protein: CASSLVGVNNEQFL.

This clonotype appeared a few times. The chain joins TRBV7-9 to TRBJ2-5; 9 bases fit TRBD2. Germline V lookup: CDR1 SEHNR, CDR2 FQNEAQ (reference sequence). V shed 7 bases and J 2 bases; nucleotides not matched to a gene: 5. The CDR3 is made up of 14 amino acids. The CDR3 is CASTSSGTQETQYF. Written as DNA, the CDR3 is TGTGCCAGCACTTCTAGCGGGACTCAAGAGACCCAGTACTTC.

This sequence joins TRBV12-3 or TRBV12-4 and TRBJ2-5; D may be TRBD1 (5 bases). The CDR3 contains 13 residues. V was shortened by 3 bases and J by 5 bases, with 10 bases between the two germline ends. As DNA, the CDR3 is TGTGCCAGCAGTTTCTGGGGCGAGGAGACCCAGTACTTC. Encoded protein: CASSFWGEETQYF.

The V gene is TRBV6-2 or TRBV6-3, the J gene TRBJ2-7, with 8 nucleotides matching TRBD2. The germline V gene has CDR1 MNHEY and CDR2 SVGEGT. CDR3 length: 16 residues. J lost 0 bases, V lost 9 bases, and 13 bases had no gene match. The CDR3 region is CASSPRGRGDSYEQYF. In nucleotides, the CDR3 is TGTGCCAGTTCCCCTCGAGGGCGGGGGGACTCCTACGAGCAGTACTTC.

This clonotype was observed a few times. This chain connects TRBV7-6 to TRBJ1-1; 8 nucleotides line up with TRBD1. CDR3 length: 12 residues. Germline V gene lookup returns CDR1 SGHVS and CDR2 FNYEAQ. The trim removed 5 bases at V and 7 bases at J, leaving 3 bases unmatched. CDR3 residues: CASSPGQGEAFF. In nucleotides, the CDR3 is TGTGCCAGCAGCCCAGGACAGGGTGAAGCTTTCTTT. The full variable domain, rest sourced from reference TRBV7-6 and TRBJ1-1, is GAGVSQSPRYKVTKRGQDVALRCDPISGHVSLYWYRQALGQGPEFLTYFNYEAQQDKSGLPNDRFSAERPEGSISTLTIQRTEQRDSAMYRCASSPGQGEAFFGQGTRLTVV.